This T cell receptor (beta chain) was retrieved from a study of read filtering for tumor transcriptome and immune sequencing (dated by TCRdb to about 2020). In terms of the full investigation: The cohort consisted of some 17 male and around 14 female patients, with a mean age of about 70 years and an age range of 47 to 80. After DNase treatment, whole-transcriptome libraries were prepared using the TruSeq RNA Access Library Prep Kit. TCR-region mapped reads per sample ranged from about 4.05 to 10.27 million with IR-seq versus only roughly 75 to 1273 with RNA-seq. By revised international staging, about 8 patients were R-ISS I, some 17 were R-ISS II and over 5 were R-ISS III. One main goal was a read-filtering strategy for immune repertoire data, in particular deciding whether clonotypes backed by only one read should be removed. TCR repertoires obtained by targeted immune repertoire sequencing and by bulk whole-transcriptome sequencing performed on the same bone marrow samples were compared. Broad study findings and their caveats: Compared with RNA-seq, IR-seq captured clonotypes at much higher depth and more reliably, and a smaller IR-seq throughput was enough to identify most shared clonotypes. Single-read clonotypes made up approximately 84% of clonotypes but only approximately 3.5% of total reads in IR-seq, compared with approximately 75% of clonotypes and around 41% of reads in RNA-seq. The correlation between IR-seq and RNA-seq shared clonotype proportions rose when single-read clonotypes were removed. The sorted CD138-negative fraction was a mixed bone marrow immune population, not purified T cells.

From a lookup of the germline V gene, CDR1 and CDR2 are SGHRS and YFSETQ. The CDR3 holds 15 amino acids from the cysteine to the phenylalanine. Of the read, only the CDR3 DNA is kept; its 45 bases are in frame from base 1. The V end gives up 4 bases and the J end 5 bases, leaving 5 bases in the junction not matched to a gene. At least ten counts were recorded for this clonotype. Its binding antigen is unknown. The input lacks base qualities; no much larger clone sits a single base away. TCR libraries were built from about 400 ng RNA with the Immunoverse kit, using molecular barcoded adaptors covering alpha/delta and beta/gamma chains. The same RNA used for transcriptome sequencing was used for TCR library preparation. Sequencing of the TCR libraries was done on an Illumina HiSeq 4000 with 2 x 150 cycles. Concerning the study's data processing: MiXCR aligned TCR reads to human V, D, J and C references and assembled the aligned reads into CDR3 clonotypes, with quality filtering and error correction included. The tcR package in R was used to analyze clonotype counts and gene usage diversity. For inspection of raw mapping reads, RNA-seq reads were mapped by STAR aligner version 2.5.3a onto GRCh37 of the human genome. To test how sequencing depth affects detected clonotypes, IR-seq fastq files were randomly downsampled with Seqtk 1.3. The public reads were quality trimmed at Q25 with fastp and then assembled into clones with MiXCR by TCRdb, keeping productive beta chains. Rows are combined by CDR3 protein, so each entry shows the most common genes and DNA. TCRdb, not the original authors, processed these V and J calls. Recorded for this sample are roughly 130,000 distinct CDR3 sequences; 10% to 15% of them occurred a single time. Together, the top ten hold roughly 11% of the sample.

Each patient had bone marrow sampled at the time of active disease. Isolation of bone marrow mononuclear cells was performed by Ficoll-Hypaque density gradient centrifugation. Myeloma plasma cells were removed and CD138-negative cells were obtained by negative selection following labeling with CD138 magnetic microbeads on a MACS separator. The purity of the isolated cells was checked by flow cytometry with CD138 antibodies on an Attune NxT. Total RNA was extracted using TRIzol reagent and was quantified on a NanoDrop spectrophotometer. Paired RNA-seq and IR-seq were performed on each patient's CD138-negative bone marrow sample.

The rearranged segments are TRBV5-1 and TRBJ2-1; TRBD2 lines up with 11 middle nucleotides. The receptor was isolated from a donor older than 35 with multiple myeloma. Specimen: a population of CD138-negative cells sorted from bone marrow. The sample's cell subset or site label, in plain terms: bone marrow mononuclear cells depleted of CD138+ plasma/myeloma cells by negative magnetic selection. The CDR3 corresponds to CASSPPGLADNEQFF. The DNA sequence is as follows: TGCGCCAGCAGCCCTCCGGGACTAGCGGACAATGAGCAGTTCTTC.